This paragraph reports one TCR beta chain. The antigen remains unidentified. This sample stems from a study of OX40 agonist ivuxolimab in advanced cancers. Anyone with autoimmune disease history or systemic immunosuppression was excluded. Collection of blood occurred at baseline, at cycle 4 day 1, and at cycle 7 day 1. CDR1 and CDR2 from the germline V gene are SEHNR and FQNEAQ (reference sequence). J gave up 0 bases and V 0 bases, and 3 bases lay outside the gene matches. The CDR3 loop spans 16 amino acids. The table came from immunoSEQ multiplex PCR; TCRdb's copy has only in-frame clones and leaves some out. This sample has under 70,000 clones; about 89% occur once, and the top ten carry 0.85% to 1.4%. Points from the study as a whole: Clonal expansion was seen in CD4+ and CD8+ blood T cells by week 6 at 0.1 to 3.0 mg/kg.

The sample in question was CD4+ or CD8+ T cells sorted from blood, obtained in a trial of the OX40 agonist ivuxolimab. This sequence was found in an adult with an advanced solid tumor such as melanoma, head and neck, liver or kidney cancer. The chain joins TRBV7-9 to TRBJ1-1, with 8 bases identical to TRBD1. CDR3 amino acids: CASSLALTGVNTEAFF. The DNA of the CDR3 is TGTGCCAGCAGCTTAGCTTTGACAGGGGTGAACACTGAAGCTTTCTTT.